Presented here are 5 T cell receptor beta chains from one specimen sequenced in a study of regulatory T cells in long-lasting Graves disease. The authors built TCR beta libraries using iRepertoire HTBI primers and Arm-PCR of CDR3 regions. Each CDR3 protein is one row after TCRdb ran MiXCR on the multiplex PCR reads. The sample lists a few hundred thousand distinct CDR3 sequences; 23% were seen once. Time point meaning: persistent/refractory GD, antithyroid drugs over 5 years with positive TRAb. The authors made the TCR library using RNA they extracted from PBMCs. The source material was peripheral blood mononuclear cells (PBMCs), sampled when the disease was refractory, from a patient treated with antithyroid drugs. The receptors were gathered from a woman between 35 and 50 years old with Graves disease.

This sequence joins TRBV19 and TRBJ1-5; D is uncertain. The germline gives CDR1 LNHDA, CDR2 SQIVND (reference sequence). V lost 4 bases, J lost 6 bases, and 10 bases lay in between. The CDR3 sequence is 13 residues long. The CDR3 reads CASSTWGFQPQHF. CDR3 sequence (DNA): TGTGCCAGTAGTACTTGGGGTTTTCAGCCCCAGCATTTT.

V is TRBV20-1 and J is TRBJ1-6, with D unresolved. The CDR3 contains 15 residues. The V end lost 3 bases, the J end lost 5 bases, and 14 bases lay between the germline ends. Germline CDR1 reads DFQATT; CDR2 reads SNEGSKA (reference sequence). The CDR3 nucleotides read TGCAGTGCTAGTCGCATACCAGCAAATAATTCACCCCTCCACTTT. Protein: CSASRIPANNSPLHF.

There are many counts of this clonotype. The chain carries TRBV7-9 and TRBJ2-2; perhaps TRBD2 as D (6 bases). V lost 5 bases to trimming and J lost 9 bases, with 13 bases between them. The germline gives CDR1 SEHNR, CDR2 FQNEAQ (reference sequence). There are 13 residues in the CDR3. As DNA, the CDR3 is TGTGCCAGCAGCATAGTAGCGGCGAGGGAGCTGTTTTTT. As protein: CASSIVAARELFF.

CDR3 in DNA: TGTGCCAGCAGCCCTACCACCGGGACTAGCGGGACCGGGCAGTACTTC. This sequence encodes CASSPTTGTSGTGQYF. The V gene is TRBV7-9, the J gene TRBJ2-7; 13 positions agree with TRBD2. Germline-derived CDR1 and CDR2 are SEHNR and FQNEAQ (reference sequence). The CDR3 is made up of 16 amino acids. J was trimmed by 9 bases and V by 5 bases; bases with no gene match: 13.

The chain recombines TRBV29-1 with TRBJ1-2; perhaps TRBD1 as D (6 bases). CDR1 and CDR2 from the germline V gene are SQVTM and ANQGSEA. This CDR3 is built from 14 residues. Trimming shortened V by 6 bases and J by 4 bases, and 18 bases separated the two germline ends. The CDR3 region has the DNA TGCAGCGTAGGACAGAGCCAAAACGTCTATGGCTACACCTTC. Protein: CSVGQSQNVYGYTF.